Each of the 27 T cell receptor beta chains below was sequenced from the same sample in a study of graft-versus-host responses after intestinal transplantation. The data were produced by immunoSEQ multiplex PCR, yet TCRdb's version contains in-frame clones alone and is incomplete. The data contain about 96,000 clones, more than 85% of them singletons. Which antigens these TCRs recognize remains unknown. The input for sequencing was unstimulated CD4+ T cells sorted from spleen or lymph node cells, taken before intestinal transplant. All receptors come from a human donor who received an intestinal transplant.

The chain couples TRBV4-2 to TRBJ1-1, with 9 bases matching TRBD1. The germline gives CDR1 LGHNA, CDR2 YNFKEQ. V lost 0 bases, J lost 3 bases, and 5 bases stayed unmatched. This CDR3 spans 16 amino acids. CDR3 amino acids: CASSQDLYRGHTEAFF. In nucleotides, the CDR3 is TGTGCCAGCAGCCAAGATCTATACAGGGGGCACACTGAAGCTTTCTTT.

The chain combines TRBV15 with TRBJ2-6; weak D call: TRBD1 (5 bases). V lost 3 bases and J lost 0, with 21 bases in between. The V gene's germline CDR1 is LNHNV and CDR2 YYDKDF (reference sequence). The CDR3 length is 20 residues. The CDR3 is CATSSSTLQGQISGANVLTF. In DNA, the CDR3 is TGTGCCACCAGCAGCAGTACCCTGCAGGGCCAGATCTCTGGGGCCAACGTCCTGACTTTC.

The CDR3 coding sequence is TGCAGTGCCGGGGCAGATACGCAGTATTTT. It codes for CSAGADTQYF. The chain combines TRBV20-1 with TRBJ2-3, with TRBD2 as a possible D gene (5 bases). This CDR3 is 10 amino acids long. Germline V gives CDR1 DFQATT, CDR2 SNEGSKA (reference sequence). Trimming stripped 6 bases from V and 4 bases from J, with 5 bases between.

The CDR3 is CASSLVGQGAVDTQYF. As DNA, the CDR3 is TGTGCCAGCAGTTTAGTCGGACAGGGGGCCGTAGATACGCAGTATTTT. The chain uses TRBV28 and TRBJ2-3; 11 positions agree with TRBD1. Germline CDR1 reads MDHEN; CDR2 reads SYDVKM. This CDR3 contains 16 residues. The J segment lost 5 bases and the V segment lost 2 bases, leaving 6 bases of the junction unmatched.

The chain combines TRBV7-6 with TRBJ2-5; TRBD2 matches 7 bases. J was trimmed by 5 bases and V by 5 bases; bases with no gene match: 5. The CDR3 spans 13 residues. CDR1 SGHVS and CDR2 FNYEAQ come from the germline V gene. CDR3 bases: TGTGCCAGCAGCCCGGGGGGATGGGAGACCCAGTACTTC. This gives the protein CASSPGGWETQYF.

The rearrangement uses TRBV7-9 and TRBJ1-4; 9 bases line up with TRBD1. V shed 1 base and J 5 bases; nucleotides not matched to a gene: 2. The length of the CDR3 is 15 residues. The germline gives CDR1 SEHNR, CDR2 FQNEAQ (reference sequence). The CDR3 protein is CASSLVGTGNEKLFF. The CDR3 region has the DNA TGTGCCAGCAGCTTAGTGGGGACAGGGAATGAAAAACTGTTTTTT.

The chain joins TRBV6-5 to TRBJ2-7; TRBD2 matches 7 bases. This CDR3 is 13 amino acids long. With V trimmed by 3 bases and J by 4 bases, 3 bases remained unmatched. Germline V lookup: CDR1 MNHEY, CDR2 SVGAGI. The CDR3 region is CASSYMGGYEQYF. The CDR3, as DNA: TGTGCCAGCAGTTATATGGGGGGGTACGAGCAGTACTTC.

This chain uses TRBV11-2 with TRBJ2-1; 10 bases are shared with TRBD2. The CDR3 contains 17 residues. Germline CDR1 and CDR2: SGHAT and FQNNGV. The V segment lost 2 bases and the J segment 5 bases; nucleotides outside the gene matches: 9. CDR3 in amino acids: CASSLTSGRAGNNEQFF. The CDR3 region has the DNA TGTGCCAGCAGCTTAACAAGCGGGAGGGCCGGTAACAATGAGCAGTTCTTC. The whole variable domain, remainder taken from reference TRBV11-2 and TRBJ2-1, is EAGVAQSPRYKIIEKRQSVAFWCNPISGHATLYWYQQILGQGPKLLIQFQNNGVVDDSQLPKDRFSAERLKGVDSTLKIQPAKLEDSAVYLCASSLTSGRAGNNEQFFGPGTRLTVL.

As DNA, the CDR3 is TGTGCCAGCGGATTAGGAGGGGCTCCATCCTACGAGCAGTACTTC. Protein product: CASGLGGAPSYEQYF. The rearrangement links TRBV2 to TRBJ2-7, with D tentatively TRBD2 (6 bases). Germline lookup yields CDR1 SNHLY and CDR2 FYNNEI. Trimming stripped 8 bases from V and 1 base from J, with 18 bases between. The CDR3 loop spans 15 amino acids.

This clone showed up just a few times. The CDR3 bases are TGTGCCAGCACGGGGGATAATTCACCCCTCCACTTT. Protein: CASTGDNSPLHF. This chain uses TRBV2 with TRBJ1-6; D may be TRBD1 (5 bases). The germline CDR1 and CDR2 sequences are SNHLY and FYNNEI. V lost 7 bases, J lost 5 bases, and 6 bases lay in between. The CDR3 is 12 residues long.

The table lists this clone with a count of one. This rearrangement joins TRBV27 to TRBJ2-1, with D possibly TRBD2 on 6 matching bases. Germline lookup yields CDR1 MNHEY and CDR2 SMNVEV (reference sequence). V lost 1 base to trimming and J lost 4 bases, with 14 bases between them. The CDR3 runs to 16 residues. The CDR3 sequence: CASSLYPRDLYNEQFF. The CDR3 DNA reads TGTGCCAGCAGTTTATATCCCCGGGACTTGTACAATGAGCAGTTCTTC.

The rearrangement links TRBV5-1 to TRBJ2-7; TRBD1 aligns across 10 bases. Germline V CDR1 and CDR2: SGHRS, YFSETQ. The CDR3 consists of 12 residues. The ends lost 7 bases at V and 4 bases at J; junction bases unmatched: 2. The CDR3 DNA reads TGCGCCAGCGGACAGGGGGGGTACGAGCAGTACTTC. Residues: CASGQGGYEQYF.

The V call is TRBV7-2, the J call TRBJ2-1; 7 positions agree with TRBD2. This CDR3 has 15 amino acids. Germline V gives CDR1 SGHTA, CDR2 FQGNSA. The junction had 5 bases not matched to a gene; V was cut back by 3 bases and J by 3 bases. This chain's CDR3 is CASSLTAGNYNEQFF. The CDR3 DNA follows: TGTGCCAGCAGCTTGACAGCGGGGAACTACAATGAGCAGTTCTTC.

The chain is built from TRBV6-1 and TRBJ1-2; possible D gene TRBD1, 6 bases. Germline V gene lookup returns CDR1 MNHNS and CDR2 SASEGT. CDR3 length: 14 amino acids. Between the trimmed V and J ends, which lost 8 bases and 7 bases, there was a span of 20 bases. CDR3 DNA: TGTGCCAGCGTAGAAAGGCAGGGCAGGGGTGGCTACACCTTC. Its protein product is CASVERQGRGGYTF.

The chain links TRBV6-5 to TRBJ2-3, with 15 nucleotides matching TRBD2. Germline V gives CDR1 MNHEY, CDR2 SVGAGI. V shed 5 bases and J 8 bases; nucleotides not matched to a gene: 2. The CDR3 is 14 residues long. Here the CDR3 DNA reads TGTGCCAGCAGTAAGGGACTAGCGGGAGGTACGCAGTATTTT. It specifies CASSKGLAGGTQYF.

V is TRBV4-2 and J is TRBJ1-2, with unresolved D. CDR1 is LGHNA and CDR2 is YNFKEQ in the germline V gene. This CDR3 is 11 amino acids long. V was pared by 2 bases and J by 6 bases, with 4 bases between. For the CDR3, the DNA is TGTGCCAGCAGCCAACCAAATGGCTACACCTTC. Translation: CASSQPNGYTF.

The chain combines TRBV4-3 with TRBJ1-1; no clear D. CDR1 LGHNA and CDR2 YSLEER come from the germline V gene. This CDR3 has 16 residues. V lost 0 bases and J 3 bases, leaving 14 bases between the germline ends. The CDR3 sequence is CASSQEPFLRDTEAFF. In nucleotides, the CDR3 is TGCGCCAGCAGCCAAGAGCCATTTCTGAGGGACACTGAAGCTTTCTTT.

The count of this clone is one. V usage is TRBV12-5 and J usage is TRBJ2-2, with D possibly TRBD2 on 5 matching bases. The CDR3 is made up of 16 amino acids. The germline gives CDR1 LGHNT, CDR2 FRNRAP. V was clipped by 4 bases and J by 1 base, with 13 bases between them. CDR3 loop: CASGSDFRMNTGELFF. DNA for the CDR3: TGTGCTAGTGGTTCGGACTTTAGGATGAACACCGGGGAGCTGTTTTTT.

V usage is TRBV7-8 and J usage is TRBJ2-2; unclear D gene. The CDR3 spans 13 residues. CDR1 SGHVS and CDR2 FQNEAQ come from the germline V gene. V lost 6 bases and J 3 bases, leaving 8 bases between the germline ends. The CDR3 DNA sequence: TGTGCCAGCAGTCTCCGAGACACCGGGGAGCTGTTTTTT. It is translated as CASSLRDTGELFF.

The V call is TRBV29-1, the J call TRBJ1-2; 7 nucleotides agree with TRBD1. The CDR3 length is 13 residues. Per germline, CDR1 SQVTM and CDR2 ANQGSEA. V gave up 4 bases and J gave up 7 bases; unmatched junction bases: 9. This CDR3 reads CSVVYRGWGGYTF. DNA for the CDR3: TGCAGCGTTGTTTACAGGGGTTGGGGTGGCTACACCTTC.

This chain joins TRBV5-1 and TRBJ1-2; no definite D call. Between the trimmed V and J ends, which lost 0 bases and 5 bases, there was a span of 5 bases. The CDR3 is made up of 12 amino acids. From germline, CDR1 is SGHRS and CDR2 YFSETQ. The chain's CDR3 is CASSLGGYGYTF. The CDR3 nucleotides read TGCGCCAGCAGCTTGGGCGGGTATGGCTACACCTTC.

The chain carries TRBV19 and TRBJ2-2, with 7 bases identical to TRBD1. The germline CDR1 and CDR2 sequences are LNHDA and SQIVND (reference sequence). J was trimmed by 5 bases and V by 5 bases; bases with no gene match: 5. The CDR3 is 14 residues long. Here the CDR3 DNA reads TGTGCCAGTAGTCCCCGGACAGGAACCGGGGAGCTGTTTTTT. It translates to CASSPRTGTGELFF.

The chain is built from TRBV2 and TRBJ2-5; a possible D gene is TRBD2 (6 bases). CDR1 SNHLY and CDR2 FYNNEI come from the germline V gene. The ends were cut back, 8 bases at V and 4 bases at J, with 17 bases in the middle. The CDR3 sequence is 14 residues long. CDR3 coding DNA: TGTGCCAGCGAAGAGCGGGTATGGGGAGAGACCCAGTACTTC. Its translation: CASEERVWGETQYF. The complete variable domain, with remaining parts taken from reference TRBV2 and TRBJ2-5, reads EPEVTQTPSHQVTQMGQEVILRCVPISNHLYFYWYRQILGQKVEFLVSFYNNEISEKSEIFDDQFSVERPDGSNFTLKIRSTKLEDSAMYFCASEERVWGETQYFGPGTRLLVL.

The chain employs TRBV4-2 and TRBJ2-4, with 9 bases lining up with TRBD2. Germline values: CDR1 LGHNA, CDR2 YNFKEQ. Trimming at V came to 0 bases and at J to 8 bases, leaving 8 bases not matched to a gene. CDR3 length: 16 residues. The CDR3 here is CASSQELRGGTDIQYF. Written as DNA, the CDR3 is TGTGCCAGCAGCCAAGAGTTGCGGGGGGGCACTGACATTCAGTACTTC.

This rearrangement joins TRBV30 to TRBJ1-3; D unresolved. Germline V lookup: CDR1 GTSNPN, CDR2 SVGIG (reference sequence). Between the trimmed V and J ends, which lost 5 bases and 0 bases, there was a span of 5 bases. There are 12 residues in the CDR3. The CDR3 spells CAWGLSGNTIYF. The CDR3 nucleotides are TGTGCCTGGGGGCTCTCTGGAAACACCATATATTTT. The full variable domain, its missing parts supplied by reference TRBV30 and TRBJ1-3, is SQTIHQWPATLVQPVGSPLSLECTVEGTSNPNLYWYRQAAGRGLQLLFYSVGIGQISSEVPQNLSASRPQDRQFILSSKKLLLSDSGFYLCAWGLSGNTIYFGEGSWLTVV.

The chain couples TRBV6-5 to TRBJ1-1; no reliable D call. The CDR3 totals 14 residues. V lost 0 bases to trimming and J lost 0 bases, with 5 bases between them. Per germline, CDR1 MNHEY and CDR2 SVGAGI. DNA of the CDR3: TGTGCCAGCAGTTACTCCGGGGTGAACACTGAAGCTTTCTTT. As protein: CASSYSGVNTEAFF.

This clone was counted once. The genes are TRBV5-4 and TRBJ2-5, with 7 bases fitting TRBD2. CDR1 and CDR2 (germline): SGHNT, YYREEE (reference sequence). V shed 2 bases, J shed 4 bases, and the junction held 2 bases outside the gene matches. This CDR3 has 13 residues. The CDR3 DNA reads as TGTGCCAGCAGCTTAAGCGGGATAGAGACCCAGTACTTC. Residues: CASSLSGIETQYF.